This T cell receptor (beta chain) was retrieved from a study of identical twins. Study findings and constraints: For cord blood, abundant beta clonotypes had fewer insertions, unlike memory repertoires, which showed none. Researchers reported excess low generation probability among twin-shared out-of-frame alpha sequences.

Template switching added a universal primer site; cDNA carried unique molecular identifiers. TCRdb re-derived calls from the 5' RACE reads in MiXCR, one entry per CDR3 protein. This sample has around 1.7 million distinct CDR3 sequences, with about 30% found just once. The sample holds a few counts of this clonotype. No antigen is known for it. CDR1 and CDR2 (germline): LGHDT, YNNKEL (reference sequence). V lost 1 base and J lost 0; bases outside the gene matches: 5. CDR3 length: 16 residues. The sequence came from a newborn girl in good health. The rearrangement joins TRBV3-1 to TRBJ1-1, with 7 bases identical to TRBD1. The sample taken for sequencing was cord blood. The CDR3 is CASSQGDSHMNTEAFF. The CDR3 coding sequence is TGTGCCAGCAGCCAAGGGGACAGTCACATGAACACTGAAGCTTTCTTT.